What follows is one T cell receptor beta chain and its context. A junction boundary mismatches the germline segment, possibly from a read error. Time point noted: patch test 1, 2 weeks after DPC sensitization. Indicated treatment: therapeutic diphenylcyclopropenone sensitization with weekly scalp DPC. Unfractionated whole blood yielded the extracted total RNA. The CDR3 runs 15 residues. The germline V gene encodes CDR1 SGHNT and CDR2 YENEEA. This sample is drawn from a study of human T cells and chemical hapten exposure. TCRdb re-called the RACE reads through MiXCR, storing one row per CDR3 protein. The data contain roughly 380,000 distinct CDR3 sequences, roughly 4.8% of them seen just once; the ten biggest clones take up approximately 2.5%.

V gene TRBV11-3 combines with J gene TRBJ2-2, with 10 bases lining up with TRBD2. This sample comprised whole blood, obtained in connection with sensitization to the hapten diphenylcyclopropenone (DPC). This receptor was obtained from a woman aged 45-60 years with alopecia areata. Some clones in this sample may be carry-over from other donors' samples. The CDR3 spells CASSLGLAGTGKLFF. CDR3 DNA: TGTGCCAGCAGCTTAGGACTAGCGGGCACCGGGAAGCTGTTTTTT.